This is a list of T cell receptor beta chains from one sample in a study of T cell repertoires in cytomegalovirus infection. One entry per CDR3 protein, called by TCRdb with MiXCR from the reads. Here the sample spans under 350,000 distinct CDR3 sequences, 9.6% being singletons. The sequenced material came from PBMCs. The receptors were gathered from a human donor in good health (CMV status not recorded). Some clones in this sample may be carry-over from other donors' samples. CDR3s include the opening cysteine and the closing phenylalanine or tryptophan. A D gene is named only where the DNA matches it firmly. Size is omitted from some rows. Given values are once, few, many or a class for expanded clones.

j_call clone_size v_call d_call cdr3_aa
TRBJ2-1 many TRBV12-3/TRBV12-4 - CASSTRRGEQFF
TRBJ2-3 - TRBV6-5 TRBD2 CASSSGTSEDGSRSTDTQYF
TRBJ2-5 many TRBV15 - CATSRDRLGQETQYF
TRBJ1-1 many TRBV29-1 - CSVLARGKGTEAFF
TRBJ2-1 many TRBV18 - CASSPNEGGAAEQFF
TRBJ1-6 many TRBV20-1 - CSASSGSSYNSPLHF
TRBJ1-1 many TRBV7-8 TRBD1 CASSSRDRGFGNTEAFF
TRBJ2-2 many TRBV28 - CASFTRRSVSGELFF
TRBJ2-1 many TRBV6-5 - CASLGQWTPTYHNEQFF
TRBJ1-6 many TRBV20-1 - CSARDPTYNSPLHF
TRBJ2-2 many TRBV29-1 TRBD1 CSVEPRTGDPGELFF
TRBJ2-1 many TRBV7-9 - CASSLGGVNEQFF
TRBJ2-1 many TRBV7-2 - CASSLPRGASYNEQFF
TRBJ2-1 many TRBV6-1 TRBD2 CASSSVRGLAGGLYNEQFF
TRBJ2-1 - TRBV5-1 - CASRENSYNEQFF
TRBJ2-1 many TRBV20-1 - CSARVPDDYNEQFF
TRBJ2-1 many TRBV28 TRBD2 CASSLSSGGDSYNEQFF
TRBJ1-1 many TRBV6-2/TRBV6-3 - CASRVGPANTEAFF
TRBJ1-5 many TRBV4-2 - CASSQDWGQNQPQHF
TRBJ2-5 - TRBV29-1 - CSVVASQETQYF
TRBJ1-5 many TRBV7-2 - CASSLEGAPNQPQHF
TRBJ1-1 many TRBV14 - CASSKRGNTEAFF
TRBJ2-1 many TRBV7-3 - CASSLATGPGGHNEQFF
TRBJ1-5 many TRBV28 - CASSRWSGNQPQHF
TRBJ1-1 many TRBV7-6 - CASSLEENTEAFF
TRBJ1-6 many TRBV12-3/TRBV12-4 - CASKRAGSNSPLHF
TRBJ1-6 many TRBV14 - CASGQGYNSPLHF
TRBJ2-1 - TRBV29-1 - CSVEDAVYNEQFF
TRBJ1-2 many TRBV28 - CASSSGRGGYGYTF
TRBJ2-1 - TRBV7-2 TRBD2 CASSGRGGLSNEQFF
TRBJ1-5 many TRBV6-2/TRBV6-3 TRBD1 CASTRFGQGGNQPQHF